This T cell receptor (beta chain) was documented in a study of human T cells and chemical hapten exposure. Library construction involved attaching unique molecular identifiers to individual cDNA molecules, which allowed quantitative, reproducible TCR counting. Via MiXCR, TCRdb re-called the RACE reads, giving one row per CDR3 protein. The top ten hold about 1.7% of the sample, which has about 80,000 distinct CDR3 sequences, around 9.4% seen once. The sample's time point: healthy volunteer bleed at 6 weeks. Extraction yielded total RNA from whole blood (unfractionated). The CDR3 sequence is 14 residues long. Germline values: CDR1 LNHDA, CDR2 SQIVND (reference sequence). V was shortened by 3 bases and J by 2 bases, with 9 bases between the two germline ends. This clonotype was detected ten times or more. The antigen is undetermined. General study findings and limits: After DPC sensitization, TCRs above 1 in 1000 frequency showed no change.

Sequenced sample: whole blood. The receptor was isolated from a female donor in good health. Some clones in this sample may be carry-over from other donors' samples. The rearrangement links TRBV19 to TRBJ2-3, with D possibly being TRBD1 (6 bases). The CDR3 nucleotides read TGTGCCAGTAGTATTGGACAGCACACAGATACGCAGTATTTT. This encodes CASSIGQHTDTQYF.